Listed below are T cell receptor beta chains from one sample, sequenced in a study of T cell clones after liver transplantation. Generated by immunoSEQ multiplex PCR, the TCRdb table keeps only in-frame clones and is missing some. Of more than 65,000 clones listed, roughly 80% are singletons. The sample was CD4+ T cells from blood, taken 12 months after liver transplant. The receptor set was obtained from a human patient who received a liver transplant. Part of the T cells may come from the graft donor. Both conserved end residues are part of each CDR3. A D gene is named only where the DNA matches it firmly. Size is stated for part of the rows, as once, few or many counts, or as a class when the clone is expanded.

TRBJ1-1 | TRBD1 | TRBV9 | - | TGTGCCAGCAGCGTAGCTACAGGGGGTGTTAACACTGAAGCTTTCTTT | CASSVATGGVNTEAFF
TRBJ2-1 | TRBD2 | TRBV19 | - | TGTGCCAGTAGTACGACTAGCGGGAGTTTTTACAATGAGCAGTTCTTC | CASSTTSGSFYNEQFF
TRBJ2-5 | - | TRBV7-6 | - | TGTGCCAGCAGCTTTAGCTGGGAGACCCAGTACTTC | CASSFSWETQYF
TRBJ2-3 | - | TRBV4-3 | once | TGCGCCAGCAGCCACGTACCGGGCCAACGAGGGGATACGCAGTATTTT | CASSHVPGQRGDTQYF
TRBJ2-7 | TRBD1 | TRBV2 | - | TGTGCCAGCAGCGGGGCCGGGACAGGGACTTACGAGCAGTACTTC | CASSGAGTGTYEQYF
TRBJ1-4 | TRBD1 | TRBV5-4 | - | TGTGCCAGCAGTCTTGGGACAGCTAATGAAAAACTGTTTTTT | CASSLGTANEKLFF
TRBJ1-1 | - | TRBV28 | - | TGTGCCAGCAGACCCGGGGGAGTGGCTGAAGCTTTCTTT | CASRPGGVAEAFF
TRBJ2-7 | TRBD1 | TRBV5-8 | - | TGTGCCAGCAGCTTACGAGGGGACAGGGGCTACGAGCAGTACTTC | CASSLRGDRGYEQYF
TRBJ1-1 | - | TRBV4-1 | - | TGCGCCAGCAGCCAAGATTTAGCTTCCTTGAGCCGCCACACTGAAGCTTTCTTT | CASSQDLASLSRHTEAFF
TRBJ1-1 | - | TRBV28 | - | TGTGCCAGCAGGTCGCGGGGAAGGGCTGAAGCTTTCTTT | CASRSRGRAEAFF
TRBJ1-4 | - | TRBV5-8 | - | TGTGCCAGCAGCTTGTCAGGGGAACCAGAAAAACTGTTTTTT | CASSLSGEPEKLFF